These 27 T cell receptor beta chains were all obtained from the same sample, sequenced in a study of CXCR3-negative and CXCR3-positive naive CD8 T cells. In preparing the TRB cDNA libraries, 5' RACE with UMI labels was used. TCRdb reanalyzed the 5' RACE reads, giving one entry per CDR3 protein sequence and no DNA. The sample has about 130,000 distinct CDR3 sequences. The sample was naive CXCR3- CD8+ T cells from blood. Subset of the sample: CD45RO-CCR7+CD27+CD95- naive CD8+ T cells lacking CXCR3 (TNR3-). Receptors were obtained from a human donor in good health. Some clones in this sample may be carry-over from other donors' samples.

V gene TRBV7-2 combines with J gene TRBJ2-3; TCRdb designates TRBD1, a call that cannot be tested without DNA. The CDR3 contains 17 residues. Germline V gene lookup returns CDR1 SGHTA and CDR2 FQGNSA. The CDR3 protein is CASSLGVVRGGTDTQYF.

This chain links TRBV28 with TRBJ2-3; TCRdb selects TRBD2, and the lack of DNA leaves this call unchecked. The CDR3 is 15 amino acids. The germline V gene encodes CDR1 MDHEN and CDR2 SYDVKM. This chain's CDR3 is CASSLTRASTDTQYF.

V is TRBV20-1 and J is TRBJ2-3; TCRdb returns TRBD1, unconfirmable since there is no DNA. This CDR3 is built from 12 residues. Per germline, CDR1 DFQATT and CDR2 SNEGSKA (reference sequence). The CDR3 sequence: CRVGQDTDTQYF.

The J gene is TRBJ2-5, the V gene TRBV11-3; TCRdb lists TRBD1, though no DNA is available to test this call. The CDR3 has 13 residues. CDR1 SGHNT and CDR2 YENEEA come from the germline V gene. This chain's CDR3 is CASKQGRQETQYF. The full variable domain, with the rest looked up from reference TRBV11-3 and TRBJ2-5, is EAGVVQSPRYKIIEKKQPVAFWCNPISGHNTLYWYLQNLGQGPELLIRYENEEAVDDSQLPKDRFSAERLKGVDSTLKIQPAELGDSAVYLCASKQGRQETQYFGPGTRLLVL.

The chain uses TRBV28 and TRBJ2-1; TCRdb proposes TRBD1, but this gene call is untestable without DNA. Germline lookup yields CDR1 MDHEN and CDR2 SYDVKM. The CDR3 sequence is 17 residues long. The CDR3 here is CASRPDRGQNSYNEQFF.

The V gene is TRBV11-3, the J gene TRBJ2-2; the TRBD1 assignment by TCRdb is unverifiable without DNA. The CDR3 runs 14 residues. Germline V CDR1 and CDR2: SGHNT, YENEEA. The CDR3 spells CASSFSEGAGELFF.

The gene calls are TRBV29-1 and TRBJ2-1; checking the TCRdb D call of TRBD2 is not possible without DNA. Germline values: CDR1 SQVTM, CDR2 ANQGSEA. The CDR3 is made up of 15 amino acids. This chain's CDR3 is CSVDYSRGSVNEQFF.

The gene calls are TRBV19 and TRBJ1-5. This CDR3 is built from 12 residues. Germline V lookup: CDR1 LNHDA, CDR2 SQIVND (reference sequence). The CDR3 loop is CASSIASSTQHF.

The chain recombines TRBV29-1 with TRBJ2-7; TCRdb's D call of TRBD1 is untestable without DNA. The CDR3 has 14 residues. From germline, CDR1 is SQVTM and CDR2 ANQGSEA. Here the CDR3 reads CSSRDSKGGYEQYF.

The chain uses TRBV27 and TRBJ2-2; the D call from TCRdb, TRBD1, cannot be confirmed without DNA. The CDR3 is 13 amino acids. In germline, CDR1 is MNHEY, CDR2 SMNVEV (reference sequence). CDR3 region: CASSFRDAGELFF.

The chain combines TRBV7-6 with TRBJ2-7; TCRdb proposes TRBD1, but this gene call is untestable without DNA. In germline, CDR1 is SGHVS, CDR2 FNYEAQ. This CDR3 is 16 amino acids long. CDR3 in amino acids: CASSLVGGMSSYEQYF.

This chain joins TRBV28 and TRBJ2-1; TCRdb gives TRBD1 as the D gene, but with no DNA this cannot be confirmed. The length of the CDR3 is 18 residues. Germline V lookup: CDR1 MDHEN, CDR2 SYDVKM. The CDR3 reads CASSEYPPGGLTYNEQFF. Supplemented by reference TRBV28 and TRBJ2-1, the full variable domain reads DVKVTQSSRYLVKRTGEKVFLECVQDMDHENMFWYRQDPGLGLRLIYFSYDVKMKEKGDIPEGYSVSREKKERFSLILESASTNQTSMYLCASSEYPPGGLTYNEQFFGPGTRLTVL.

The CDR3 loop reads CASSGSGGAKDTQYF. V gene TRBV9 combines with J gene TRBJ2-3; TCRdb indicates TRBD2, and absent DNA this call remains unverified. The CDR3 has 15 amino acids. Germline values: CDR1 SGDLS, CDR2 YYNGEE.

This chain connects TRBV5-1 to TRBJ2-7; TCRdb's assignment of TRBD2 cannot be checked, as there is no DNA. This CDR3 region has 15 residues. Germline lookup yields CDR1 SGHRS and CDR2 YFSETQ. The CDR3 loop reads CASSSVLAGAGEQYF.

This sequence joins TRBV3-1 and TRBJ2-1. CDR3 length: 15 residues. CDR1 and CDR2 (germline): LGHDT, YNNKEL (reference sequence). The CDR3 sequence: CASSQERSGYNEQFF.

This chain connects TRBV5-5 to TRBJ2-7; there is no DNA to check the TCRdb D call of TRBD1. The CDR3 is 12 amino acids. Germline lookup yields CDR1 SGHKS and CDR2 YYEKEE (reference sequence). This chain's CDR3 is CASSIGGYEQYF.

This rearrangement joins TRBV11-3 to TRBJ2-7; the D call of TRBD1 rests on TCRdb alone, since no DNA is present to check it. Germline V gene data show CDR1 as SGHNT and CDR2 as YENEEA. The CDR3 contains 16 residues. CDR3 sequence reads: CANEPLSTTGAYEQYF.

This sequence joins TRBV6-5 and TRBJ2-2. The CDR3 runs to 14 residues. Per the germline V gene, CDR1 is MNHEY and CDR2 is SVGAGI. The CDR3 sequence is CASSYSTNTGELFF.

The chain recombines TRBV20-1 with TRBJ2-2; TCRdb indicates TRBD2, and absent DNA this call remains unverified. The germline V gene has CDR1 DFQATT and CDR2 SNEGSKA (reference sequence). The CDR3 sequence is 16 residues long. CDR3 in amino acids: CSATLWAGRHTGELFF.

The chain's CDR3 is CASGTVTYGAFF. The chain couples TRBV19 to TRBJ1-1; TCRdb's D call of TRBD1 is untestable without DNA. This CDR3 contains 12 residues. Germline assignment: CDR1 LNHDA and CDR2 SQIVND (reference sequence).

The V and J genes are TRBV28 and TRBJ2-5; there is no DNA to check the TCRdb D call of TRBD1. The CDR3 is 17 residues long. In germline, CDR1 is MDHEN, CDR2 SYDVKM. The CDR3 protein is CAPHLGIGCPFQETQYF.

CDR3 sequence: CASSQAQGGLNTEAFF. The V call is TRBV4-2, the J call TRBJ1-1; no DNA is available, so the TRBD1 call from TCRdb remains unchecked. CDR3 length equals 16 residues. Germline assignment: CDR1 LGHNA and CDR2 YNFKEQ.

V gene TRBV4-1 combines with J gene TRBJ2-1; TCRdb's D call, TRBD2, is unchecked because there is no DNA. The CDR3 extends over 18 amino acids. Germline CDR1 and CDR2: MGHRA and YSYEKL. CDR3 in amino acids: CASSPDQPGLAVYNEQFF.

The chain joins TRBV7-7 to TRBJ2-2; TCRdb selects TRBD1, and the lack of DNA leaves this call unchecked. This CDR3 spans 13 amino acids. Germline lookup yields CDR1 SSHAT and CDR2 FNYEAQ (reference sequence). The CDR3 is CASSPLRGGMVFF.

The J gene is TRBJ2-1, the V gene TRBV10-3; TCRdb proposes TRBD1, but this gene call is untestable without DNA. CDR3 size: 16 residues. Germline V gene sequence: CDR1 ENHRY, CDR2 SYGVKD. CDR3 sequence: CAISDPGQGYLNEQFF.

The chain recombines TRBV29-1 with TRBJ2-1; as DNA is missing, the TRBD2 call by TCRdb cannot be tested. The germline V gene has CDR1 SQVTM and CDR2 ANQGSEA. The CDR3 runs to 14 residues. The CDR3 region is CSVDVSGLYNEQFF.

The gene calls are TRBV29-1 and TRBJ2-3; TCRdb designates TRBD1, a call that cannot be tested without DNA. The CDR3 is made up of 14 amino acids. Germline V lookup: CDR1 SQVTM, CDR2 ANQGSEA. CDR3 residues: CSVGDRGRTDTQYF.